The present TCR beta chain was sequenced within a study of technical replicates of blood from several donors. Trimming removed 3 bases at V and 1 base at J, with 13 bases between. CDR1 and CDR2 from the germline V gene are SGDLS and YYNGEE. This CDR3 is built from 15 residues. Sequencing was performed with immunoSEQ multiplex PCR; in TCRdb, only in-frame clones are kept and a portion is missing. This sample has 68,000 or so clones; 95% to 97% occur once, and the top ten carry approximately 0.26%. The chain uses TRBV9 and TRBJ1-1; a possible D gene is TRBD1 (6 bases). What was sequenced was T cells isolated from PBMCs. The TCR was taken from a human donor in good health. Written as DNA, the CDR3 is TGTGCCAGCAGCGGGACAGCTCCTCCGAACACTGAAGCTTTCTTT. It translates to CASSGTAPPNTEAFF.